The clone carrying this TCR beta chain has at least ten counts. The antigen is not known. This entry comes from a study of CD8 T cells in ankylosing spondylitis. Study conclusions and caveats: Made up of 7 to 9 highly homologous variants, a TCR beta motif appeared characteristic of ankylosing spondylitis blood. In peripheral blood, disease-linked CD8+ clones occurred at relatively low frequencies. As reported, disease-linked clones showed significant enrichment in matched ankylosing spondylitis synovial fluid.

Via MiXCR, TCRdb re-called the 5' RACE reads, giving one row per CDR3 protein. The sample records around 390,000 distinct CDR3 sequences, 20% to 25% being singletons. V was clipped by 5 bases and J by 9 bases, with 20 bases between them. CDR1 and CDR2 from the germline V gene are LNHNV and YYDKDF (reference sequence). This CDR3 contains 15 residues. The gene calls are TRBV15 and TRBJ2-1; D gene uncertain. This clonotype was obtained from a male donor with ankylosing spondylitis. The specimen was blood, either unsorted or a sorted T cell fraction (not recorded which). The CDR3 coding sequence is TGTGCCACCAGCCACAACTCGCTTAGAGAACGTGAGCAGTTCTTC. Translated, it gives CATSHNSLREREQFF.